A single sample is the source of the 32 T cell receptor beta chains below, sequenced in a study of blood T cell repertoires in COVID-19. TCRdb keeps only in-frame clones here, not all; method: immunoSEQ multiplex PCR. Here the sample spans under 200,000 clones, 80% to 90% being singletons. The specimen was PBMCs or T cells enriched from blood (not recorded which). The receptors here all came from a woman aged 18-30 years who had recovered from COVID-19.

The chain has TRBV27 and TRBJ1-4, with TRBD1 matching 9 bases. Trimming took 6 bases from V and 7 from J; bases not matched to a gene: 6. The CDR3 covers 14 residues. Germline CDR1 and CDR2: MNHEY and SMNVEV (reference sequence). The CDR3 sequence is CASRPGQGIEKLFF. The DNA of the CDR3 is TGTGCCAGCAGACCGGGACAGGGAATTGAAAAACTGTTTTTT.

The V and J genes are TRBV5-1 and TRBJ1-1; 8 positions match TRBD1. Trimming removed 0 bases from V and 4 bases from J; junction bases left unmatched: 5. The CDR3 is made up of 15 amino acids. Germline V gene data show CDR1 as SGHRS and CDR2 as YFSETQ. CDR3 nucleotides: TGCGCCAGCAGCTTGGCAGGACAGGGACTCACTGAAGCTTTCTTT. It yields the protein CASSLAGQGLTEAFF. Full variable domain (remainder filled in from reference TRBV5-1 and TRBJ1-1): KAGVTQTPRYLIKTRGQQVTLSCSPISGHRSVSWYQQTPGQGLQFLFEYFSETQRNKGNFPGRFSGRQFSNSRSEMNVSTLELGDSALYLCASSLAGQGLTEAFFGQGTRLTVV.

For the CDR3, the DNA is TGTGCCAGCAGTGAGTGGGGGGTGAACACTGAAGCTTTCTTT. Its translation: CASSEWGVNTEAFF. The chain employs TRBV2 and TRBJ1-1; D perhaps matches TRBD1 (5 bases). V lost 3 bases and J lost 0, with 8 bases in between. Per the germline V gene, CDR1 is SNHLY and CDR2 is FYNNEI. The CDR3 is made up of 14 amino acids. Full variable domain (outside the CDR3, taken from reference TRBV2 and TRBJ1-1): EPEVTQTPSHQVTQMGQEVILRCVPISNHLYFYWYRQILGQKVEFLVSFYNNEISEKSEIFDDQFSVERPDGSNFTLKIRSTKLEDSAMYFCASSEWGVNTEAFFGQGTRLTVV.

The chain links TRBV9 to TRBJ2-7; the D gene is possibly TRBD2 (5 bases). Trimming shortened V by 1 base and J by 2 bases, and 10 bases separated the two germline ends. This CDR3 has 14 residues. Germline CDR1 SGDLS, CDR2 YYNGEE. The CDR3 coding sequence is TGTGCCAGCAGCGTAAGGAGCGGAACCTACGAGCAGTACTTC. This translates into CASSVRSGTYEQYF.

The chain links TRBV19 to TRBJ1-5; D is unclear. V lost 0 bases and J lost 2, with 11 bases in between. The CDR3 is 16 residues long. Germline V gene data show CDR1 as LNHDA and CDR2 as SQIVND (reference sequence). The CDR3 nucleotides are TGTGCCAGTAGTATAGATCCGATCCGGGGCAATCAGCCCCAGCATTTT. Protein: CASSIDPIRGNQPQHF.

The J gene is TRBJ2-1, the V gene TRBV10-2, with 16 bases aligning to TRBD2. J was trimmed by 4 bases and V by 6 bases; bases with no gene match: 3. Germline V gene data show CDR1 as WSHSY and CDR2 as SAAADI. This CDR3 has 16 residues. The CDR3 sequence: CASSGTSGGAYNEQFF. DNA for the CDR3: TGCGCCAGCAGCGGGACTAGCGGGGGGGCTTACAATGAGCAGTTCTTC.

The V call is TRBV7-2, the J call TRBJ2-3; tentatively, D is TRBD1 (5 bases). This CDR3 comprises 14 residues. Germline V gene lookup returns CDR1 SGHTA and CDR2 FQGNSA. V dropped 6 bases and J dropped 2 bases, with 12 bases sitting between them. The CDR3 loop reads CASRYTGSTDTQYF. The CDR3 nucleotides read TGTGCCAGCAGATATACAGGCTCCACAGATACGCAGTATTTT.

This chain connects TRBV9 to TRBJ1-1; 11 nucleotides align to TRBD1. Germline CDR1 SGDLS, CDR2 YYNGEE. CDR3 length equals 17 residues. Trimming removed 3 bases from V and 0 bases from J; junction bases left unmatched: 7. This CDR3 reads CASSATWTGGMNTEAFF. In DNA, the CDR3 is TGTGCCAGCAGCGCCACATGGACAGGGGGCATGAACACTGAAGCTTTCTTT.

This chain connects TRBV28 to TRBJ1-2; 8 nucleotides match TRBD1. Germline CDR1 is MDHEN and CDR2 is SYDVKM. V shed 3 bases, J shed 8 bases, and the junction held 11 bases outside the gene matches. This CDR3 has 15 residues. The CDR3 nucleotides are TGTGCCAGCAGTTTTTATCCCGACAGGGGAAGGGGCTACACCTTC. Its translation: CASSFYPDRGRGYTF.

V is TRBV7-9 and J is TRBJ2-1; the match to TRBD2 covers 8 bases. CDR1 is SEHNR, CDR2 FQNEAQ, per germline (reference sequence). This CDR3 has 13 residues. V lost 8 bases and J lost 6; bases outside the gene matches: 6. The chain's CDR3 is CASRSGEFNEQFF. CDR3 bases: TGTGCCAGCCGTAGCGGGGAATTCAATGAGCAGTTCTTC.

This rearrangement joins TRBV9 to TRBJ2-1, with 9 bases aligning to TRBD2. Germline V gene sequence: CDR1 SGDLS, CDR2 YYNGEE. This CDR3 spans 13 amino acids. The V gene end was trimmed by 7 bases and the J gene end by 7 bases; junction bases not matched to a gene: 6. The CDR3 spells CASSAGGGNEQFF. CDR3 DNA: TGTGCCAGCTCAGCGGGGGGAGGTAATGAGCAGTTCTTC.

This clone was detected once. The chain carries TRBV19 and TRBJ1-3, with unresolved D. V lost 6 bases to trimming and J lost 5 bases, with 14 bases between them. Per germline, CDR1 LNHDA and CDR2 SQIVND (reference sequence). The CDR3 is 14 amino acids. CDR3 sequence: CASRELYTRNTIYF. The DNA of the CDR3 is TGTGCCAGTAGGGAGCTATACACTCGAAACACCATATATTTT.

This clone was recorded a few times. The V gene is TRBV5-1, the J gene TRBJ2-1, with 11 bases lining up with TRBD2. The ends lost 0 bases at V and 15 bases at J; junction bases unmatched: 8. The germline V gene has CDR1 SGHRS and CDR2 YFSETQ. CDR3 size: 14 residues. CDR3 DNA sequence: TGCGCCAGCAGCTTGGAGCTAGCGGGGGGCCTCCGGTTCTTC. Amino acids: CASSLELAGGLRFF.

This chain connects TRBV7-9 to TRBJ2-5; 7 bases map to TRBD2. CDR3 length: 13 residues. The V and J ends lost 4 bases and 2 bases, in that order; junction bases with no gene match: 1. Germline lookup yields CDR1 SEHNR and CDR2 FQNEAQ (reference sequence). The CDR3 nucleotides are TGTGCCAGCAGCTCGGGGGGTCAAGAGACCCAGTACTTC. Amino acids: CASSSGGQETQYF.

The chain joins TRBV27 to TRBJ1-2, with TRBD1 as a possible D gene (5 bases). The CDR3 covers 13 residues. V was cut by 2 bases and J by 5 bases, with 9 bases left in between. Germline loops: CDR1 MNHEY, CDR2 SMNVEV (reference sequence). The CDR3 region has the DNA TGTGCCAGCAGTTTAGCGGGGACGTATGGCTACACCTTC. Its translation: CASSLAGTYGYTF.

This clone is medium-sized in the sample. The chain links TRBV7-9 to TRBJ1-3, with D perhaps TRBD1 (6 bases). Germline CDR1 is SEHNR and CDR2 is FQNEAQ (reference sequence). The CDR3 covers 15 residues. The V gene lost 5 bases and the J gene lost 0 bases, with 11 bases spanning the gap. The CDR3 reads CASSPDRPSGNTIYF. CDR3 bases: TGTGCCAGCAGCCCCGACAGGCCCTCTGGAAACACCATATATTTT.

The CDR3 DNA follows: TGTGCCAGCAGTCATACAGCCACAGATACGCAGTATTTT. Amino acids: CASSHTATDTQYF. The rearrangement joins TRBV6-4 to TRBJ2-3; the D is unclear. There are 13 residues in the CDR3. CDR1 and CDR2 from the germline V gene are MRHNA and SNTAGT. V was shortened by 5 bases and J by 2 bases, with 8 bases between the two germline ends.

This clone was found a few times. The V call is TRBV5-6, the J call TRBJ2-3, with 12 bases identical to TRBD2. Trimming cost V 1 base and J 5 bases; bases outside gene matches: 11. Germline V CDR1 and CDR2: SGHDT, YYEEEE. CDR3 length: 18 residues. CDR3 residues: CASSLWLAGGPEGDTQYF. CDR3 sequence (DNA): TGTGCCAGCAGCTTGTGGCTAGCGGGGGGGCCGGAAGGAGATACGCAGTATTTT.

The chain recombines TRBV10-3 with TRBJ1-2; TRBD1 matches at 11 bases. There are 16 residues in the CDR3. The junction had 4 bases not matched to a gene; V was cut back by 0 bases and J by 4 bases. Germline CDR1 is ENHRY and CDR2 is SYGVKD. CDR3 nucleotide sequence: TGTGCCATCAGTGAGTCCGGGACAGGGGGAATCTATGGCTACACCTTC. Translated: CAISESGTGGIYGYTF.

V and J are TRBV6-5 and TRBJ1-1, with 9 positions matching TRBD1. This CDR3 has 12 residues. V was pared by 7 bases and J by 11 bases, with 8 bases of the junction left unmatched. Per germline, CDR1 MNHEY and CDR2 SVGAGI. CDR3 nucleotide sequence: TGTGCCAGCATCAGGACAGGGGAACGGGCTTTCTTT. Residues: CASIRTGERAFF.

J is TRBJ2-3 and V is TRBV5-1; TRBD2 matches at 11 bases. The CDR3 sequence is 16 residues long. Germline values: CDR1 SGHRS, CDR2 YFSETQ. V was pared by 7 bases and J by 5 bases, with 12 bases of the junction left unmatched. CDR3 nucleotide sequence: TGCGCCAGCGGCCAGGGTAGCGGGGGGGCCCAAGATACGCAGTATTTT. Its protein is CASGQGSGGAQDTQYF.

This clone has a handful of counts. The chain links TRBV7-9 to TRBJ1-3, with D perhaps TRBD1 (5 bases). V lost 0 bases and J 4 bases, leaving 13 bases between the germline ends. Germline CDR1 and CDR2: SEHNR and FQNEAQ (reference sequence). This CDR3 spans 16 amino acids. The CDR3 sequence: CASSLAPGEAGNTIYF. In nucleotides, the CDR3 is TGTGCCAGCAGCTTAGCCCCGGGGGAGGCAGGAAACACCATATATTTT.

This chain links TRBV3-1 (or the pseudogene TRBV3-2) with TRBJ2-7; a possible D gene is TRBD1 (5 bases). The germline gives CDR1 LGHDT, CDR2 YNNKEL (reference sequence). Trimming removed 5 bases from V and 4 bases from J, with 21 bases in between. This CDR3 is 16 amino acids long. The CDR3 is CASSSVSGSFAYEQYF. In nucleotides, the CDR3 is TGTGCCAGCAGCTCAGTATCAGGGTCCTTCGCTTACGAGCAGTACTTC.

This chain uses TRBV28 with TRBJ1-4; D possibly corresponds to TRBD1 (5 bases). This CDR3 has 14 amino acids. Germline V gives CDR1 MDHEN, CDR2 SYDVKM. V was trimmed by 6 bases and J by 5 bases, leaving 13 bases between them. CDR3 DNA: TGTGCCAGCAGCGGGGGGATTGCAAATGAAAAACTGTTTTTT. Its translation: CASSGGIANEKLFF.

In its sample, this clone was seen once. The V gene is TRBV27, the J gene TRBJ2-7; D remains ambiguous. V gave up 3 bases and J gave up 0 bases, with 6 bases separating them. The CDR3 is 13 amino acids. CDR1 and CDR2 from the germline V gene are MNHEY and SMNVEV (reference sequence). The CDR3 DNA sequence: TGTGCCAGCAGTTTGGCTTCCTCCTACGAGCAGTACTTC. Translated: CASSLASSYEQYF.

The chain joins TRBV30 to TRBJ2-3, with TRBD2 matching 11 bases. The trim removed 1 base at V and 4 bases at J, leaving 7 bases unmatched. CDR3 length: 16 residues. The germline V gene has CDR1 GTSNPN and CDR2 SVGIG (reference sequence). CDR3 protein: CAWSALAGGRADTQYF. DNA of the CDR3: TGTGCCTGGAGTGCTCTAGCGGGGGGCCGGGCAGATACGCAGTATTTT.

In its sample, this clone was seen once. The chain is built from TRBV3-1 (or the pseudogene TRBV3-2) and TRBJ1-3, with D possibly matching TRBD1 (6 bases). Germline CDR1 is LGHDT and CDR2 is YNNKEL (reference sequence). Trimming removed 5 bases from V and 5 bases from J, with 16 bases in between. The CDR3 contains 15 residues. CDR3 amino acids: CASSVPGQQRNTIYF. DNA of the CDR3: TGTGCCAGCAGCGTCCCGGGACAACAAAGAAACACCATATATTTT.

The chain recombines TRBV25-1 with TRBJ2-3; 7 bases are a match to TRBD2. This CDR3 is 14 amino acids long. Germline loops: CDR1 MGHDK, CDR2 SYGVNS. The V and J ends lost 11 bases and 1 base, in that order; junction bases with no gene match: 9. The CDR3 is CAAGLAGGTDTQYF. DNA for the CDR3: TGTGCCGCCGGCCTCGCGGGGGGCACAGATACGCAGTATTTT.

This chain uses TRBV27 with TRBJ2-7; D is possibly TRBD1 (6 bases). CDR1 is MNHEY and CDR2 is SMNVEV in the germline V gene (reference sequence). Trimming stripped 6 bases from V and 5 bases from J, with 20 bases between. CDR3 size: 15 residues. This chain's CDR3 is CASSLTAGAPDEQYF. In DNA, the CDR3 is TGTGCCAGCAGCCTTACCGCAGGGGCTCCCGACGAGCAGTACTTC.

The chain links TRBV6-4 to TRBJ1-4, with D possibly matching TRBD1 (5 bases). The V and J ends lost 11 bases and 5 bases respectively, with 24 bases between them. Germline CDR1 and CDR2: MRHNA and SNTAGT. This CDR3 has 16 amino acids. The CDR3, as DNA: TGTGCCGGCCACCCGGGGCGGGGAAGATCCAATGAAAAACTGTTTTTT. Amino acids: CAGHPGRGRSNEKLFF.

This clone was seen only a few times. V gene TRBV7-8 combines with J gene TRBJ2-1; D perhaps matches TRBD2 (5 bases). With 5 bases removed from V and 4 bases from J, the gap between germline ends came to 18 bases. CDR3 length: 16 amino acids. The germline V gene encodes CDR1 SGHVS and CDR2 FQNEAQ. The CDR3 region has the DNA TGTGCCAGCAGCCCCATGAGCGGAATCTATTACAATGAGCAGTTCTTC. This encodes CASSPMSGIYYNEQFF.

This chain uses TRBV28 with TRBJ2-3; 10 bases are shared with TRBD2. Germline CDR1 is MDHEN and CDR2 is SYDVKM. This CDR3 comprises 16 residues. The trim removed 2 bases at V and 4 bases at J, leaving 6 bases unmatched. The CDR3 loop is CASSLPWLAGADTQYF. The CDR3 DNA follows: TGTGCCAGCAGTTTACCATGGCTAGCGGGGGCAGATACGCAGTATTTT. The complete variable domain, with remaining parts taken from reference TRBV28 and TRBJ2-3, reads DVKVTQSSRYLVKRTGEKVFLECVQDMDHENMFWYRQDPGLGLRLIYFSYDVKMKEKGDIPEGYSVSREKKERFSLILESASTNQTSMYLCASSLPWLAGADTQYFGPGTRLTVL.